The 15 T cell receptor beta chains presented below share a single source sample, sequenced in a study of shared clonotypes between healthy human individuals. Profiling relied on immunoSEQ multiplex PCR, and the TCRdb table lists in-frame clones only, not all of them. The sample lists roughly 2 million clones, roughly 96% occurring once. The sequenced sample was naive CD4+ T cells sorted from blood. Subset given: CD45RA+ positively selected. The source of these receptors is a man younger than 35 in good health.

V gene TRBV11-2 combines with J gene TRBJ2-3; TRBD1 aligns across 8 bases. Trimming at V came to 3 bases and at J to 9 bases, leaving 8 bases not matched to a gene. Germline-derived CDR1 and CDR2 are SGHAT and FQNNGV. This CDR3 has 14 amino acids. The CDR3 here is CASSFPGQVRTQYF. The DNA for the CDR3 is TGTGCCAGCAGCTTCCCGGGACAGGTCCGAACGCAGTATTTT.

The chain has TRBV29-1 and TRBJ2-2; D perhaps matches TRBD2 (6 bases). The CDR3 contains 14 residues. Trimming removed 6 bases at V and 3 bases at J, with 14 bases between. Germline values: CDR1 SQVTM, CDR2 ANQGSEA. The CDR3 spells CSVREVEDTGELFF. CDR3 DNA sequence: TGCAGCGTAAGGGAGGTGGAGGACACCGGGGAGCTGTTTTTT.

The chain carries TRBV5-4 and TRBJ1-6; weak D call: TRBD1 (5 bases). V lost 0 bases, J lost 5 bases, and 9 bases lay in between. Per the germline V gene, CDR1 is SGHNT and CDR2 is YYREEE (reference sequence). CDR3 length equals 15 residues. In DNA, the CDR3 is TGTGCCAGCAGCTTGGTAGGGGTAAATAATTCACCCCTCCACTTT. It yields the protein CASSLVGVNNSPLHF. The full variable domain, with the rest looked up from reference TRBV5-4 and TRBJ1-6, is ETGVTQSPTHLIKTRGQQVTLRCSSQSGHNTVSWYQQALGQGPQFIFQYYREEENGRGNFPPRFSGLQFPNYSSELNVNALELDDSALYLCASSLVGVNNSPLHFGNGTRLTVT.

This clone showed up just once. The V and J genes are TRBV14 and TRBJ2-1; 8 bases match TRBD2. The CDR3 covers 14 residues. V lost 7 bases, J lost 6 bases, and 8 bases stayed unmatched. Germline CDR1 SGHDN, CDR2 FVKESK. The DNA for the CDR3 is TGTGCCAGCAAGACCGGGACTAGTACCAATGAGCAGTTCTTC. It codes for CASKTGTSTNEQFF.

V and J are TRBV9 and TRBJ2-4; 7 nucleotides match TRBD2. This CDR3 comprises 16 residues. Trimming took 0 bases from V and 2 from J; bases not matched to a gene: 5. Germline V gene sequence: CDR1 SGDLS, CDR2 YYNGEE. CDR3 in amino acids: CASSVDLGTTKNIQYF. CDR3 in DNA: TGTGCCAGCAGCGTAGATCTGGGGACTACCAAAAACATTCAGTACTTC.

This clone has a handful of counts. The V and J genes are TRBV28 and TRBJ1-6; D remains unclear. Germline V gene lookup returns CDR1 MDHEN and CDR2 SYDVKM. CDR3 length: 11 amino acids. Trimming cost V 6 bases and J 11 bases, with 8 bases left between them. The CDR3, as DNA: TGTGCCAGCAGGAACATCACACCCCTCCACTTT. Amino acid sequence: CASRNITPLHF.

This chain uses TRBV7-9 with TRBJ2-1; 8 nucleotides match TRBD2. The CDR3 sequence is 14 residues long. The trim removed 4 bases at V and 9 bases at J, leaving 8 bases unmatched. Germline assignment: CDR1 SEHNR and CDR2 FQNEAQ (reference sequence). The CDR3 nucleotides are TGTGCCAGCAGCTCGACGGGGGGGCCCTTTGAGCAGTTCTTC. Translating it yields CASSSTGGPFEQFF.

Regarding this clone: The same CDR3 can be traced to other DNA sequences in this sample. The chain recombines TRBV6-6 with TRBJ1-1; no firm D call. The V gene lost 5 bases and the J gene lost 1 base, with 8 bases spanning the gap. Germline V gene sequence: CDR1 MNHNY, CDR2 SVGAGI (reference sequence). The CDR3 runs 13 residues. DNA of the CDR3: TGTGCCAGCAGTCGAACAGAGAACACTGAAGCTTTCTTT. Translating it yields CASSRTENTEAFF.

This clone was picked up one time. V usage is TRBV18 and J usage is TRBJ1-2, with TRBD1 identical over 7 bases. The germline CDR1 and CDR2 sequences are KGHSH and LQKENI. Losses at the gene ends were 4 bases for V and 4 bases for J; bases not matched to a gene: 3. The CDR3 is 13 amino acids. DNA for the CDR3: TGTGCCAGCTCACAGGGACAGACCTATGGCTACACCTTC. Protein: CASSQGQTYGYTF.

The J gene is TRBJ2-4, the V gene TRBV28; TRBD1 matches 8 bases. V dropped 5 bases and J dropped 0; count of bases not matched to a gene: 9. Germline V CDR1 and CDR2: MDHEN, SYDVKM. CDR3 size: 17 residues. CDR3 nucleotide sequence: TGTGCCAGCAGTACACGACGACAGGGGAAAGCCAAAAACATTCAGTACTTC. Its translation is CASSTRRQGKAKNIQYF.

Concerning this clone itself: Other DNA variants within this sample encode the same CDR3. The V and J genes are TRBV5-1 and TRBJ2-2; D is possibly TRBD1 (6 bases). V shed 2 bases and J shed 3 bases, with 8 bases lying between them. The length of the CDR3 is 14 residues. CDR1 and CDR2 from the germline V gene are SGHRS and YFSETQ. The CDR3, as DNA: TGCGCCAGCAGCTTTCGGACAGACACCGGGGAGCTGTTTTTT. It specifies CASSFRTDTGELFF.

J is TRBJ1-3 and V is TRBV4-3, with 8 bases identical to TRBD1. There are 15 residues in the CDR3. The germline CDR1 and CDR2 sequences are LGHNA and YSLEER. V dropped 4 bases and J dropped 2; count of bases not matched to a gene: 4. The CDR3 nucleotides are TGCGCCAGCAGCCTCCAGACAGGGGCTGGAAACACCATATATTTT. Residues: CASSLQTGAGNTIYF.

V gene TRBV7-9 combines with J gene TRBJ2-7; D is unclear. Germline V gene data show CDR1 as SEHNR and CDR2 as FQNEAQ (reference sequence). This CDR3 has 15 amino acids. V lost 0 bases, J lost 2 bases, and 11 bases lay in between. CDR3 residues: CASSLAVGSAYEQYF. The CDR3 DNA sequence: TGTGCCAGCAGCTTAGCGGTAGGGTCGGCCTACGAGCAGTACTTC. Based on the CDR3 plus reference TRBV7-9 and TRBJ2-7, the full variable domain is DTGVSQNPRHKITKRGQNVTFRCDPISEHNRLYWYRQTLGQGPEFLTYFQNEAQLEKSRLLSDRFSAERPKGSFSTLEIQRTEQGDSAMYLCASSLAVGSAYEQYFGPGTRLTVT.

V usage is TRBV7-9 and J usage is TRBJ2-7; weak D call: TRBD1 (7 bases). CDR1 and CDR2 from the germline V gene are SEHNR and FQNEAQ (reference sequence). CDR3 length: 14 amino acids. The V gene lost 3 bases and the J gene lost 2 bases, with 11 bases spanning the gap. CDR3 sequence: CASSFPRGAYEQYF. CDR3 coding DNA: TGTGCCAGCAGCTTCCCCAGGGGGGCCTACGAGCAGTACTTC.

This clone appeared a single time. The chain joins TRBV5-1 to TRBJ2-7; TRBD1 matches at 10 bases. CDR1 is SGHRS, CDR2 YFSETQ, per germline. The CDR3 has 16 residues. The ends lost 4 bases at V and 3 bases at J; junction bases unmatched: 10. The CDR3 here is CASSLVPGQGIYEQYF. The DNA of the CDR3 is TGCGCCAGCAGCCTCGTTCCGGGACAGGGGATCTACGAGCAGTACTTC.